This T cell receptor (beta chain) was sequenced during a study of regulatory T cells in long-lasting Graves disease. Study-wide background: Persistent Graves' disease denoted over 5 years of antithyroid drugs plus positive TSH receptor antibodies. The study's findings and limits: Persistent disease exhibited a predilection for TRBV28, TRBJ1-2 and TRBJ2-5.

Sequencing libraries for TCR beta were prepared with iRepertoire HTBI primers and Arm-PCR of CDR3 regions. MiXCR was run by TCRdb on the multiplex PCR reads, yielding one entry per CDR3 protein. The sample lists fewer than 450,000 distinct CDR3 sequences, around a quarter occurring once. Time point indicated: persistent/refractory GD, antithyroid drugs over 5 years with positive TRAb. The TCR library was made from RNA that had been extracted from PBMCs in TRIzol. This clonotype was seen a handful of times. Antigen specificity is unknown. The CDR3 is 19 amino acids. V was trimmed by 4 bases and J by 4 bases, leaving 26 bases between them. CDR1 is PRHDT and CDR2 is FYEKMQ in the germline V gene (reference sequence).

Sequenced here: peripheral blood mononuclear cells (PBMCs), sampled when the disease was refractory, from a patient treated with antithyroid drugs. This TCR derives from a female donor with Graves disease. The rearrangement uses TRBV13 and TRBJ2-4; D unclear. The CDR3 loop is CASSSRHEVLDGEKNIQYF. The DNA for the CDR3 is TGTGCCAGCAGCTCTCGCCACGAGGTCTTAGACGGAGAGAAAAACATTCAGTACTTC.